Each of the 32 T cell receptor beta chains below was sequenced from the same sample in a study of T cell responses to AZD1222 COVID-19 vaccine. Repertoires were generated with immunoSEQ multiplex PCR, while TCRdb's copy carries only in-frame clones and drops some. The sample lists around 190,000 clones; almost 90% were seen once. Here the sequenced sample was peripheral blood, taken on day 0 of AZD1222 vaccination. Receptors were obtained from an adult in good health.

This clone was seen a handful of times. V gene TRBV11-3 combines with J gene TRBJ2-7, with D perhaps TRBD1 (6 bases). Germline loops: CDR1 SGHNT, CDR2 YENEEA. V lost 5 bases and J lost 7, with 21 bases in between. The CDR3 loop spans 15 amino acids. This CDR3 is CASSPRQGKTCEQYF. The CDR3 region has the DNA TGTGCCAGCAGCCCCCGCCAGGGGAAAACTTGTGAGCAGTACTTC.

The gene calls are TRBV11-2 and TRBJ2-2, with 11 bases matching TRBD2. The CDR3 consists of 16 residues. Germline V gene sequence: CDR1 SGHAT, CDR2 FQNNGV. The V segment lost 1 base and the J segment 4 bases; nucleotides outside the gene matches: 2. The DNA of the CDR3 is TGTGCCAGCAGCTTAGGTAGCGGGAGGGGCACCGGGGAGCTGTTTTTT. This translates into CASSLGSGRGTGELFF. The entire variable domain, with the rest obtained from reference TRBV11-2 and TRBJ2-2, is as follows: EAGVAQSPRYKIIEKRQSVAFWCNPISGHATLYWYQQILGQGPKLLIQFQNNGVVDDSQLPKDRFSAERLKGVDSTLKIQPAKLEDSAVYLCASSLGSGRGTGELFFGEGSRLTVL.

As for this clone: In the same sample, other DNA sequences code for this CDR3. The chain employs TRBV6-5 and TRBJ2-7; D gene uncertain. There are 15 residues in the CDR3. V was clipped by 0 bases and J by 0 bases, with 9 bases between them. Per the germline V gene, CDR1 is MNHEY and CDR2 is SVGAGI. The CDR3 DNA follows: TGTGCCAGCAGTTACTCGAGACGCAGCTCCTACGAGCAGTACTTC. It translates to CASSYSRRSSYEQYF.

This chain uses TRBV7-6 with TRBJ2-5, with D tentatively TRBD1 (6 bases). Germline assignment: CDR1 SGHVS and CDR2 FNYEAQ. The V gene lost 5 bases and the J gene lost 7 bases, with 23 bases spanning the gap. CDR3 size: 16 residues. DNA of the CDR3: TGTGCCAGCAGCAGCAACCGGGACACCCCGTGGGCGACCCAGTACTTC. Its translation: CASSSNRDTPWATQYF.

The chain is built from TRBV10-3 and TRBJ1-1; 10 bases are shared with TRBD1. The V segment lost 8 bases and the J segment 0 bases; nucleotides outside the gene matches: 15. This CDR3 comprises 18 residues. Germline-derived CDR1 and CDR2 are ENHRY and SYGVKD. CDR3 nucleotide sequence: TGTGCCATCGGATTGGGGGGGACAGGGGACCCAATGAACACTGAAGCTTTCTTT. It encodes CAIGLGGTGDPMNTEAFF.

The chain links TRBV5-4 to TRBJ1-3; tentative D call: TRBD1 (5 bases). The CDR3 is 16 amino acids. Germline values: CDR1 SGHNT, CDR2 YYREEE (reference sequence). V was clipped by 0 bases and J by 0 bases, with 10 bases between them. This CDR3 reads CASSLGAGHSGNTIYF. The CDR3 DNA is TGTGCCAGCAGCTTGGGGGCAGGGCACTCTGGAAACACCATATATTTT. The entire variable domain, with the rest obtained from reference TRBV5-4 and TRBJ1-3, is as follows: ETGVTQSPTHLIKTRGQQVTLRCSSQSGHNTVSWYQQALGQGPQFIFQYYREEENGRGNFPPRFSGLQFPNYSSELNVNALELDDSALYLCASSLGAGHSGNTIYFGEGSWLTVV.

The chain recombines TRBV29-1 with TRBJ2-7; maybe TRBD2 (6 bases). Germline-derived CDR1 and CDR2 are SQVTM and ANQGSEA. The V end lost 6 bases, the J end lost 0 bases, and 15 bases lay between the germline ends. This CDR3 contains 14 residues. The CDR3 region is CSVDGGTPSYEQYF. The CDR3, as DNA: TGCAGCGTCGACGGGGGAACGCCCTCCTACGAGCAGTACTTC.

The chain employs TRBV2 and TRBJ1-6, with D maybe TRBD1 (6 bases). This CDR3 contains 14 residues. In germline, CDR1 is SNHLY, CDR2 FYNNEI. Trimming stripped 6 bases from V and 5 bases from J, with 11 bases between. Here the CDR3 DNA reads TGTGCCAGCAGGAACAGGGTGAATAATTCACCCCTCCACTTT. Amino acid sequence: CASRNRVNNSPLHF.

The J gene is TRBJ1-4, the V gene TRBV6-5; D is unclear. The CDR3 is 13 residues long. Per germline, CDR1 MNHEY and CDR2 SVGAGI. The ends were cut back, 10 bases at V and 8 bases at J, with 17 bases in the middle. The CDR3 region has the DNA TGTGCCACCCTTGACGGGCTCGGGGAAAAACTGTTTTTT. Protein sequence: CATLDGLGEKLFF.

CDR3 sequence (DNA): TGTGCCTTGCCCAGGGGGCGGACTGAAGCTTTCTTT. This gives the protein CALPRGRTEAFF. This chain uses TRBV30 with TRBJ1-1; 8 bases fit TRBD1. The germline V gene encodes CDR1 GTSNPN and CDR2 SVGIG (reference sequence). With V trimmed by 7 bases and J by 5 bases, 6 bases remained unmatched. This CDR3 is 12 amino acids long.

The rearrangement uses TRBV27 and TRBJ1-6; TRBD1 agrees at 10 bases. CDR3 size: 18 residues. Germline lookup yields CDR1 MNHEY and CDR2 SMNVEV (reference sequence). V shed 5 bases and J 7 bases; nucleotides not matched to a gene: 14. For the CDR3, the DNA is TGTGCCAGCAGTCCGGGGACAGGGGCGGGCTTCGGAAATTCACCCCTCCACTTT. This translates into CASSPGTGAGFGNSPLHF.

The chain has TRBV30 and TRBJ2-7; no clear D gene. V was pared by 2 bases and J by 4 bases, with 12 bases between. The germline V gene has CDR1 GTSNPN and CDR2 SVGIG (reference sequence). The CDR3 consists of 13 residues. In nucleotides, the CDR3 is TGTGCCTGGAGTCAAAGGACGGCATACGAGCAGTACTTC. Protein product: CAWSQRTAYEQYF.

This sequence joins TRBV19 and TRBJ1-5; TRBD1 aligns across 12 bases. The CDR3 covers 14 residues. With V trimmed by 6 bases and J by 5 bases, 2 bases remained unmatched. Germline V gene lookup returns CDR1 LNHDA and CDR2 SQIVND (reference sequence). The CDR3 sequence: CASSGTGGYQPQHF. In nucleotides, the CDR3 is TGTGCCAGTAGCGGGACAGGGGGCTATCAGCCCCAGCATTTT.

The chain recombines TRBV5-1 with TRBJ1-1, with TRBD1 matching over 7 bases. The germline V gene encodes CDR1 SGHRS and CDR2 YFSETQ. The CDR3 consists of 15 residues. V shed 3 bases, J shed 1 base, and the junction held 6 bases outside the gene matches. For the CDR3, the DNA is TGCGCCAGCAGCTCGACGGGACAGCCGAACACTGAAGCTTTCTTT. Translation: CASSSTGQPNTEAFF. Full variable domain (rest looked up from reference TRBV5-1 and TRBJ1-1): KAGVTQTPRYLIKTRGQQVTLSCSPISGHRSVSWYQQTPGQGLQFLFEYFSETQRNKGNFPGRFSGRQFSNSRSEMNVSTLELGDSALYLCASSSTGQPNTEAFFGQGTRLTVV.

The V and J genes are TRBV28 and TRBJ1-1, with 10 bases lining up with TRBD1. CDR1 and CDR2 (germline): MDHEN, SYDVKM. The trim removed 5 bases at V and 4 bases at J, leaving 13 bases unmatched. The CDR3 runs to 17 residues. The DNA for the CDR3 is TGTGCCAGCAGTGAATCCGGGACAGGGGTCGGAACCACTGAAGCTTTCTTT. Its translation: CASSESGTGVGTTEAFF.

V and J are TRBV29-1 and TRBJ1-1, with 8 bases fitting TRBD1. The V segment lost 4 bases and the J segment 3 bases; nucleotides outside the gene matches: 1. Germline CDR1 reads SQVTM; CDR2 reads ANQGSEA. There are 12 residues in the CDR3. The CDR3 region has the DNA TGCAGCGTTGGCAGGGGGCACACTGAAGCTTTCTTT. Its protein product is CSVGRGHTEAFF.

This chain links TRBV19 with TRBJ1-2, with a weak D call TRBD1 (5 bases). V lost 5 bases to trimming and J lost 2 bases, with 12 bases between them. This CDR3 has 14 amino acids. Germline CDR1 and CDR2: LNHDA and SQIVND (reference sequence). CDR3 DNA: TGTGCCAGTAGTGCGGCAGGGCACAACTATGGCTACACCTTC. Translation: CASSAAGHNYGYTF.

This chain connects TRBV18 to TRBJ1-3; the D is unclear. The CDR3 has 16 residues. The V gene's germline CDR1 is KGHSH and CDR2 LQKENI. The germline V and J ends were trimmed by 5 bases and 1 base, with 15 bases remaining between them. The CDR3 loop reads CASSDTVSASGNTIYF. Written as DNA, the CDR3 is TGTGCCAGCTCAGACACCGTTAGTGCGTCTGGAAACACCATATATTTT.

The chain carries TRBV19 and TRBJ2-2, with D perhaps matching TRBD1 or TRBD2 (6 bases each). The CDR3 is 16 amino acids. Germline V gene data show CDR1 as LNHDA and CDR2 as SQIVND (reference sequence). V lost 2 bases and J 4 bases, leaving 14 bases between the germline ends. The CDR3 bases are TGTGCCAGTAGTATAAGGGGGGTGGCGTCCACCGGGGAGCTGTTTTTT. This codes for CASSIRGVASTGELFF.

The gene calls are TRBV9 and TRBJ1-1; no firm D call. The V and J ends lost 3 bases and 0 bases respectively, with 15 bases between them. CDR3 length: 16 residues. Per germline, CDR1 SGDLS and CDR2 YYNGEE. CDR3 nucleotide sequence: TGTGCCAGCAGCGCGGTCGAGCGAGTCATGAACACTGAAGCTTTCTTT. Protein sequence: CASSAVERVMNTEAFF.

The CDR3 reads CASGPPGQINYGYTF. The CDR3 DNA reads TGTGCTAGTGGTCCGCCGGGACAGATAAACTATGGCTACACCTTC. The rearrangement joins TRBV12-5 to TRBJ1-2; TRBD1 aligns across 7 bases. The CDR3 runs to 15 residues. Unmatched junction bases numbered 8, after V lost 5 bases and J lost 2 bases. Germline CDR1 and CDR2: LGHNT and FRNRAP.

J is TRBJ2-3 and V is TRBV28; no definite D call. Germline CDR1 and CDR2: MDHEN and SYDVKM. The V end lost 4 bases, the J end lost 9 bases, and 11 bases lay between the germline ends. This CDR3 spans 12 amino acids. The CDR3 DNA follows: TGTGCCAGCAGTTCCTCAAGTAGGACGCAGTATTTT. As protein: CASSSSSRTQYF.

The chain recombines TRBV6-5 with TRBJ1-2, with unresolved D. CDR1 and CDR2 from the germline V gene are MNHEY and SVGAGI. The ends were cut back, 5 bases at V and 4 bases at J, with 14 bases in the middle. The CDR3 sequence is 14 residues long. The CDR3 sequence: CASSLSKTLYGYTF. As DNA, the CDR3 is TGTGCCAGCAGTCTGAGCAAGACACTCTATGGCTACACCTTC.

The chain combines TRBV9 with TRBJ1-3; D remains ambiguous. Trimming left V 0 bases short and J 4 bases short, with 11 bases between. This CDR3 is 15 amino acids long. Germline V CDR1 and CDR2: SGDLS, YYNGEE. DNA for the CDR3: TGTGCCAGCAGCGTAGCGAGGGAAGGAGGAAACACCATATATTTT. Translation gives CASSVAREGGNTIYF. Combining the CDR3 with reference TRBV9 and TRBJ1-3 gives the whole variable domain DSGVTQTPKHLITATGQRVTLRCSPRSGDLSVYWYQQSLDQGLQFLIQYYNGEERAKGNILERFSAQQFPDLHSELNLSSLELGDSALYFCASSVAREGGNTIYFGEGSWLTVV.

The V and J genes are TRBV19 and TRBJ1-3, with unresolved D. Germline loops: CDR1 LNHDA, CDR2 SQIVND (reference sequence). V lost 5 bases to trimming and J lost 3 bases, with 11 bases between them. The CDR3 spans 14 residues. CDR3 sequence (DNA): TGTGCCAGTAGTCTCCGGGCACTTGGAAACACCATATATTTT. Translating it yields CASSLRALGNTIYF.

This clone was detected a few times. This chain uses TRBV14 with TRBJ1-3; D gene uncertain. The germline V and J ends were trimmed by 1 base and 5 bases, with 15 bases remaining between them. The CDR3 covers 16 residues. The V gene's germline CDR1 is SGHDN and CDR2 FVKESK. CDR3 sequence reads: CASSQGPGENRNTIYF. Here the CDR3 DNA reads TGTGCCAGCAGCCAAGGCCCAGGAGAGAACCGAAACACCATATATTTT.

The CDR3 protein is CASIRGRNYGYTF. The CDR3 DNA reads as TGTGCCAGCATTAGGGGGAGGAACTATGGCTACACCTTC. The V and J genes are TRBV28 and TRBJ1-2; maybe TRBD1 (6 bases). The germline CDR1 and CDR2 sequences are MDHEN and SYDVKM. V was shortened by 7 bases and J by 2 bases, with 11 bases between the two germline ends. The CDR3 runs to 13 residues.

A few counts support this clone. The chain is built from TRBV11-2 and TRBJ1-2; a weak D match, TRBD1 (5 bases). This CDR3 is built from 18 residues. Germline-derived CDR1 and CDR2 are SGHAT and FQNNGV. The ends were cut back, 4 bases at V and 0 bases at J, with 21 bases in the middle. CDR3 in amino acids: CASSSLPGREQSNYGYTF. The DNA of the CDR3 is TGTGCCAGCAGCTCGTTACCGGGACGGGAACAATCTAACTATGGCTACACCTTC.

The chain combines TRBV30 with TRBJ1-6; D might be TRBD1 (6 bases). Germline values: CDR1 GTSNPN, CDR2 SVGIG (reference sequence). This CDR3 has 13 amino acids. Trimming stripped 5 bases from V and 11 bases from J, with 16 bases between. CDR3 loop: CAWGAGDEAPLHF. The CDR3 nucleotides are TGTGCCTGGGGGGCAGGGGATGAGGCACCCCTCCACTTT.

The chain couples TRBV10-3 to TRBJ1-4; no clear D. CDR1 and CDR2 (germline): ENHRY, SYGVKD. This CDR3 spans 15 amino acids. Trimming removed 0 bases from V and 3 bases from J, with 8 bases in between. DNA for the CDR3: TGTGCCATCAGTGAGTCGAAAGCATCTAATGAAAAACTGTTTTTT. This gives the protein CAISESKASNEKLFF.

The CDR3 nucleotides are TGTGCCAGTAGCAAAGGCAGGAACACTGAAGCTTTCTTT. Amino acids: CASSKGRNTEAFF. This chain uses TRBV19 with TRBJ1-1; D unclear. From germline, CDR1 is LNHDA and CDR2 SQIVND (reference sequence). The CDR3 totals 13 residues. With 6 bases removed from V and 1 base from J, the gap between germline ends came to 9 bases.

The chain has TRBV19 and TRBJ2-6; 8 positions match TRBD1. Germline loops: CDR1 LNHDA, CDR2 SQIVND (reference sequence). The CDR3 runs 17 residues. V was pared by 1 base and J by 4 bases, with 6 bases of the junction left unmatched. The DNA for the CDR3 is TGTGCCAGTAGTATAGGACGACAGGGGAAGGGGGCCAACGTCCTGACTTTC. Residues: CASSIGRQGKGANVLTF.